This TCR beta chain came from a study of a mutant IDH1 vaccine in newly diagnosed glioma. With regard to this clone: Its antigen is currently unknown.

Whole-study results and caveats: Variations in leading peripheral T cell clonotypes appeared to have no connection with pseudoprogression.

CDR1 GTSNPN and CDR2 SVGIG come from the germline V gene (reference sequence). V was shortened by 0 bases and J by 1 base, with 1 base between the two germline ends. The CDR3 contains 11 residues. TCRdb's copy holds only in-frame clones and misses some; the assay was immunoSEQ multiplex PCR. The profile shows just under 95,000 clones, around 82% of them singletons. Described time point: baseline, week 1 (first vaccination visit). Treatment defined: pre-vaccination baseline after standard-of-care therapy. Donors harbored newly found WHO grade 3 or 4 IDH1-mutant, ATRX-lost astrocytomas. The material was PBMCs, obtained from a glioma patient treated with radiotherapy, temozolomide or both. The receptor was derived from a woman aged 50 to 65 with glioma. The rearrangement uses TRBV30 and TRBJ2-7; no firm D call. CDR3 in amino acids: CAWSVSYEQYF. For the CDR3, the DNA is TGTGCCTGGAGTGTATCCTACGAGCAGTACTTC.